These T cell receptor beta chains were read from a single sample in a study of human thymus T cells. The data were produced by immunoSEQ multiplex PCR, yet TCRdb's version contains in-frame clones alone and is incomplete. Here the sample spans 55,000 to 85,000 clones, 90% to 95% being singletons. What was sequenced was thymus tissue. These receptors originate from a girl younger than two with a congenital heart defect but otherwise immunologically healthy. The CDR3 runs from the conserved cysteine through the conserved F or W.

v_call: TRBV6-6
j_call: TRBJ2-7
cdr3_aa: CASSYPPRVYEQYF

v_call: TRBV5-1
j_call: TRBJ2-7
cdr3_aa: CASSRDTFRSYEQYF

v_call: TRBV6-5
j_call: TRBJ2-7
cdr3_aa: CASSPGTSGRLEQYF

v_call: TRBV30
j_call: TRBJ2-3
cdr3_aa: CAWSSGTSGLTDTQYF

v_call: TRBV6-4
j_call: TRBJ1-2
cdr3_aa: CASSAATGSGYTF

v_call: TRBV19
j_call: TRBJ1-5
cdr3_aa: CASANPVGNQPQHF

v_call: TRBV5-4
j_call: TRBJ2-5
cdr3_aa: CASSLVGGRETQYF

v_call: TRBV5-1
j_call: TRBJ1-1
cdr3_aa: CASSLEPGGVGTEAFF

v_call: TRBV28
j_call: TRBJ2-7
cdr3_aa: CASRTSGVSYEQYF

v_call: TRBV7-5
j_call: TRBJ2-6
cdr3_aa: CARSFCRGSLPSSGANVLTF

v_call: TRBV7-9
j_call: TRBJ2-5
cdr3_aa: CASSLTPKETQYF

v_call: TRBV27
j_call: TRBJ1-1
cdr3_aa: CASKGRDRVWTEAFF

v_call: TRBV20-1
j_call: TRBJ2-3
cdr3_aa: CSARFPDTQYF

v_call: TRBV28
j_call: TRBJ2-7
cdr3_aa: CASIPHHRDRGGEQYF

v_call: TRBV7-9
j_call: TRBJ1-4
cdr3_aa: CASSFRQDNEKLFF

v_call: TRBV19
j_call: TRBJ2-3
cdr3_aa: CASTNSGRARVTDTQYF

v_call: TRBV5-6
j_call: TRBJ2-4
cdr3_aa: CASSPPGSRGENIQYF

v_call: TRBV21-1
j_call: TRBJ2-2
cdr3_aa: CASSKFNRDPNTGELFF